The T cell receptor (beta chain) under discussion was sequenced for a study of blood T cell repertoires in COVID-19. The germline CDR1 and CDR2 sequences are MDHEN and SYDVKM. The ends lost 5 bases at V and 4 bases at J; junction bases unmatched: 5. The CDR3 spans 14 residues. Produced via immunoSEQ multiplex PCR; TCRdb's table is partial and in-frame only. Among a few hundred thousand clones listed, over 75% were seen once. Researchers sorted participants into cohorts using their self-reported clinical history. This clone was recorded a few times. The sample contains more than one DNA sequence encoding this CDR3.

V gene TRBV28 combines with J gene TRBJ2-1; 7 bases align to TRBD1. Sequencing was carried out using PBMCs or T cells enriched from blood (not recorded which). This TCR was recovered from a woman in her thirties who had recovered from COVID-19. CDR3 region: CASSPRQGYNEQFF. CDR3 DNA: TGTGCCAGCAGTCCCCGACAGGGATACAATGAGCAGTTCTTC. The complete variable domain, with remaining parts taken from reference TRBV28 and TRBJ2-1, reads DVKVTQSSRYLVKRTGEKVFLECVQDMDHENMFWYRQDPGLGLRLIYFSYDVKMKEKGDIPEGYSVSREKKERFSLILESASTNQTSMYLCASSPRQGYNEQFFGPGTRLTVL.